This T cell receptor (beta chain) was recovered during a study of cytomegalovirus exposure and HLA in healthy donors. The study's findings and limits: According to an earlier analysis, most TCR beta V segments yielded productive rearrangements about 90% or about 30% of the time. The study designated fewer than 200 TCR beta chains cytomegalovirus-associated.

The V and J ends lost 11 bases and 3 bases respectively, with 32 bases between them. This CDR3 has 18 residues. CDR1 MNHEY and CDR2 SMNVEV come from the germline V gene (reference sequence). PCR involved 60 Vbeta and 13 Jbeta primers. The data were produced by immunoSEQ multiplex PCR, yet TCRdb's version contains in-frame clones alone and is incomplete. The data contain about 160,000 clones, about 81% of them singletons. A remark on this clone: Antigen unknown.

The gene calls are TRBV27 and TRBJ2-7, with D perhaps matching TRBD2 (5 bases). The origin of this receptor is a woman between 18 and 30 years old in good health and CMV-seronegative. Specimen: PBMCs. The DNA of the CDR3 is TGTGCCTTACACCCCGCCGTTTTACTAGAGGGCCAGAACTACGAGCAGTACTTC. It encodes CALHPAVLLEGQNYEQYF.